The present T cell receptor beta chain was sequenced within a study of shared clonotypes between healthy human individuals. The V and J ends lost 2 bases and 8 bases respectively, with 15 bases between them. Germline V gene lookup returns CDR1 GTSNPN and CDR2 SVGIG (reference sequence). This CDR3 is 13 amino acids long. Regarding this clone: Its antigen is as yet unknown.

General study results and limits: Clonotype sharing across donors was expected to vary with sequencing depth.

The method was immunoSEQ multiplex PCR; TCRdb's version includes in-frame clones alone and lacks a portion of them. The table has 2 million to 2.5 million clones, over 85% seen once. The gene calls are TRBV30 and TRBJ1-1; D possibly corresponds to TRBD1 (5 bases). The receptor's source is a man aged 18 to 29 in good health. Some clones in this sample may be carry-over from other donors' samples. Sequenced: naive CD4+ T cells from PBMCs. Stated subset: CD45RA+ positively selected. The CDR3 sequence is CAWSSYEGTEAFF. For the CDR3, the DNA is TGTGCCTGGAGTTCATACGAGGGGACGGAAGCTTTCTTT.